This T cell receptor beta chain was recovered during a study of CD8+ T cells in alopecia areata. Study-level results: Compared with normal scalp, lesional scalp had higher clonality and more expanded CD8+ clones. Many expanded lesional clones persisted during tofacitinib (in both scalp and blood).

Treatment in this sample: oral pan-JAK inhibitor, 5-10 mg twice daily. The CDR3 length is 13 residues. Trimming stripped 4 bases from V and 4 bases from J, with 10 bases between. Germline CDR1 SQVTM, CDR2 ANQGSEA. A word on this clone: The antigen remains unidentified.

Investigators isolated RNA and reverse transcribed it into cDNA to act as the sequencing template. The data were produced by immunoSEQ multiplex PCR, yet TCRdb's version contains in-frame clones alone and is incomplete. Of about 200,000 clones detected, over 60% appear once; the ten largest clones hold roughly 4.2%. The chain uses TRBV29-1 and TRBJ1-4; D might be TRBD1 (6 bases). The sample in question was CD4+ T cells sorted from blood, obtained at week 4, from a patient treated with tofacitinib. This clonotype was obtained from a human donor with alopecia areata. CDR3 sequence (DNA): TGCAGCGTTGTCGGACAGTATAATGAAAAACTGTTTTTT. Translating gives CSVVGQYNEKLFF.